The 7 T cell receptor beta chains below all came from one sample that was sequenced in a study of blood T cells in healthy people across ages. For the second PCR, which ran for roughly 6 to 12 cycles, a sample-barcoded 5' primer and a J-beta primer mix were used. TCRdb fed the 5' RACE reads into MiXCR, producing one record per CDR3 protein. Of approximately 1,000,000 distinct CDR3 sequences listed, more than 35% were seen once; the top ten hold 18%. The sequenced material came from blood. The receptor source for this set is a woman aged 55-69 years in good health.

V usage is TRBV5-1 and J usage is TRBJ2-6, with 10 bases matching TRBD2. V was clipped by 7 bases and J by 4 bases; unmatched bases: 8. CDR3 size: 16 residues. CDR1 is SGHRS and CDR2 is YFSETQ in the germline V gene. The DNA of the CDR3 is TGCGCCAGCGACAAAGCGGGAGGGATCGGGGCCAACGTCCTGACTTTC. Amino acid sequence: CASDKAGGIGANVLTF. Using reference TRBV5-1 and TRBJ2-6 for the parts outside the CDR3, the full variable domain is KAGVTQTPRYLIKTRGQQVTLSCSPISGHRSVSWYQQTPGQGLQFLFEYFSETQRNKGNFPGRFSGRQFSNSRSEMNVSTLELGDSALYLCASDKAGGIGANVLTFGAGSRLTVL.

Here the CDR3 DNA reads TGTGCCAGCACCCTTCCTATACAGGGGGCGGCAGATACGCAGTATTTT. Protein sequence: CASTLPIQGAADTQYF. V is TRBV5-6 and J is TRBJ2-3; 9 positions match TRBD1. The junction had 12 bases not matched to a gene; V was cut back by 6 bases and J by 4 bases. The CDR3 runs to 16 residues. Looked up from germline, CDR1 is SGHDT and CDR2 is YYEEEE.

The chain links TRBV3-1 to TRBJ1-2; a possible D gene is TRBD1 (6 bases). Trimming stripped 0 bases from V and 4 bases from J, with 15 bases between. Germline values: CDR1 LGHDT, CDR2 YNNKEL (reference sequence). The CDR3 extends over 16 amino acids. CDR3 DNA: TGTGCCAGCAGCCAAGAATTACAGGGCTTCGGCTATGGCTACACCTTC. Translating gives CASSQELQGFGYGYTF.

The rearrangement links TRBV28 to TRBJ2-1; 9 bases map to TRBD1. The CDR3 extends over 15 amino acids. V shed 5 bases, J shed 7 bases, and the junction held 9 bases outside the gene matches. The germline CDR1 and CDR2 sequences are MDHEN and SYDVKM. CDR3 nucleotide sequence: TGTGCCAGCAGTACCGAGACAGGGGGGGTGAATGAGCAGTTCTTC. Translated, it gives CASSTETGGVNEQFF.

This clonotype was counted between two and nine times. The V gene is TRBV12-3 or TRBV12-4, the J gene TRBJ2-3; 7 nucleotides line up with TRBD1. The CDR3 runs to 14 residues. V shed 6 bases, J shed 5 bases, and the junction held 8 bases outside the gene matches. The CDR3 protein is CASSDLGGGDTQYF. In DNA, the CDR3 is TGTGCCAGCAGCGACCTAGGGGGCGGAGATACGCAGTATTTT.

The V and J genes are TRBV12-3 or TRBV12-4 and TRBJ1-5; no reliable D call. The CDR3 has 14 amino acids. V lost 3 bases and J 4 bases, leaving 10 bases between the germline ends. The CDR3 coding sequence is TGTGCCAGCAGTTTGAATAACAGAAATCAGCCCCAGCATTTT. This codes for CASSLNNRNQPQHF.

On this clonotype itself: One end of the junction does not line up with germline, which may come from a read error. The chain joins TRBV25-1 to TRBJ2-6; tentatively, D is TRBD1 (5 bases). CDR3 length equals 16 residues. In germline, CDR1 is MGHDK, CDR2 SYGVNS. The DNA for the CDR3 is TGTGCCAGCAGTGGATCCGGACGCCCTGGGGCCGACGTCCTGACTTTC. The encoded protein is CASSGSGRPGADVLTF.